The rows below give T cell receptor beta chains drawn from one sample of a study of T cell responses to AZD1222 COVID-19 vaccine. Produced via immunoSEQ multiplex PCR; TCRdb's table is partial and in-frame only. The table has approximately 140,000 clones, less than 95% seen once. The sample in question was peripheral blood, obtained on day 0 of AZD1222 vaccination. These receptors all stem from an adult in good health. Both conserved end residues are part of each CDR3. A D gene is named only where the DNA matches it firmly. Size values are once, few and many counts, or a class for expanded clones, and some rows have none.

v_gene: TRBV6-2/TRBV6-3; d_gene: TRBD1; abundance: -; j_gene: TRBJ1-6; CDR3nt: TGTGCCAGCAGTCACAAAACCGGGACAGGGGACAATTCACCCCTCCACTTT; CDR3aa: CASSHKTGTGDNSPLHF
v_gene: TRBV5-8; d_gene: -; abundance: -; j_gene: TRBJ2-3; CDR3nt: TGTGCCAGCAGAGGGTCCAGCACAGATACGCAGTATTTT; CDR3aa: CASRGSSTDTQYF
v_gene: TRBV28; d_gene: TRBD1; abundance: -; j_gene: TRBJ2-3; CDR3nt: TGTGCCAGCTTACAGGGGCGGGCAGATACGCAGTATTTT; CDR3aa: CASLQGRADTQYF
v_gene: TRBV18; d_gene: -; abundance: -; j_gene: TRBJ1-2; CDR3nt: TGTGCCAGCTCACCACCGGTCAGGAGCTATGGCTACACCTTC; CDR3aa: CASSPPVRSYGYTF
v_gene: TRBV18; d_gene: -; abundance: -; j_gene: TRBJ1-1; CDR3nt: TGTGCCAGCTCCCAAAAGACAGGCGGTTGGAGAAGCACTGAAGCTTTCTTT; CDR3aa: CASSQKTGGWRSTEAFF
v_gene: TRBV3-1/TRBV3-2; d_gene: TRBD1; abundance: -; j_gene: TRBJ1-2; CDR3nt: TGTGCCAGCAGCCAGCTGGACAGGGGCGGCTATGGCTACACCTTC; CDR3aa: CASSQLDRGGYGYTF
v_gene: TRBV7-9; d_gene: -; abundance: once; j_gene: TRBJ1-1; CDR3nt: TGTGCCAGCAGCTTAGCGAACAGACAGCAAGCTTTCTTT; CDR3aa: CASSLANRQQAFF
v_gene: TRBV5-1; d_gene: TRBD1; abundance: once; j_gene: TRBJ2-3; CDR3nt: TGCGCCAGCAGCTTCCAGGGGGCAGGTGGCACAGATACGCAGTATTTT; CDR3aa: CASSFQGAGGTDTQYF
v_gene: TRBV28; d_gene: -; abundance: few; j_gene: TRBJ1-5; CDR3nt: TGTGCCAGCAGTTTATCTCAGCCCCAGCATTTT; CDR3aa: CASSLSQPQHF
v_gene: TRBV5-4; d_gene: -; abundance: once; j_gene: TRBJ2-6; CDR3nt: TGTGCCAGCAGCTTGAGCCCGACCAGGGGAACGGGGGGGGCCAACGTCCTGACTTTC; CDR3aa: CASSLSPTRGTGGANVLTF
v_gene: TRBV4-1; d_gene: TRBD2; abundance: -; j_gene: TRBJ2-5; CDR3nt: TGCGCCAGCAGCCAAAGCGGGGGGGCGTGGGAGACCCAGTACTTC; CDR3aa: CASSQSGGAWETQYF
v_gene: TRBV9; d_gene: -; abundance: -; j_gene: TRBJ2-2; CDR3nt: TGTGCCAGCAGCTTGCGGCCAACCCCCGGGGAGCTGTTTTTT; CDR3aa: CASSLRPTPGELFF
v_gene: TRBV5-4; d_gene: TRBD1; abundance: -; j_gene: TRBJ1-2; CDR3nt: TGTGCCAGCAGCCCCGCGCCCGGACAGGGGGCTTATGGCTACACCTTC; CDR3aa: CASSPAPGQGAYGYTF
v_gene: TRBV19; d_gene: -; abundance: -; j_gene: TRBJ1-2; CDR3nt: TGTGCCAGTAGTATAGGACAGAACGGCTACACCTTC; CDR3aa: CASSIGQNGYTF
v_gene: TRBV5-1; d_gene: -; abundance: -; j_gene: TRBJ1-5; CDR3nt: TGCGCCAGCAGTCCCACCTCCGGAGGAGGGAATCAGCCCCAGCATTTT; CDR3aa: CASSPTSGGGNQPQHF